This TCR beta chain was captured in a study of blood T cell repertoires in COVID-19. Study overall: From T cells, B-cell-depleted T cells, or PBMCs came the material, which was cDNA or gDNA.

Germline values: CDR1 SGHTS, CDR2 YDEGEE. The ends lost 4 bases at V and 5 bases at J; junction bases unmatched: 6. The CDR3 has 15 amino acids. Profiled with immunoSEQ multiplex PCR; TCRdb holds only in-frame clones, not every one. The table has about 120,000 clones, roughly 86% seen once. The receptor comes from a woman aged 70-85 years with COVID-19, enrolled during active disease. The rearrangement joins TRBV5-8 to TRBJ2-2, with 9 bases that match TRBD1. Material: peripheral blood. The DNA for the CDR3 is TGTGCCAGCAGCCCCTGGGGACAGGGTACCGGGGAGCTGTTTTTT. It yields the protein CASSPWGQGTGELFF. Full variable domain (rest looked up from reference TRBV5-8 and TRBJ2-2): EAGVTQSPTHLIKTRGQQATLRCSPISGHTSVYWYQQALGLGLQFLLWYDEGEERNRGNFPPRFSGRQFPNYSSELNVNALELEDSALYLCASSPWGQGTGELFFGEGSRLTVL.